The 5 T cell receptor beta chains below come from one sample, sequenced in a study of OX40 agonist ivuxolimab in advanced cancers. Clones were read by immunoSEQ multiplex PCR, and TCRdb kept only the in-frame ones, dropping some. The sample has 45,000 to 50,000 clones; 70% to 90% are singletons. Sequenced here: CD4+ or CD8+ T cells sorted from blood, sampled in a trial of the OX40 agonist ivuxolimab. These receptors all stem from an adult with an advanced solid tumor such as melanoma, head and neck, liver or kidney cancer.

DNA for the CDR3: TGTGCCAGCAGCTCCAATAGCGGGAGCACAGATACGCAGTATTTT. It specifies CASSSNSGSTDTQYF. V and J are TRBV11-3 and TRBJ2-3; 7 bases match TRBD2. The CDR3 length is 15 residues. Germline V gene lookup returns CDR1 SGHNT and CDR2 YENEEA. Unmatched junction bases numbered 4, after V lost 4 bases and J lost 0 bases.

This clone was counted once. This sequence joins TRBV4-3 and TRBJ1-5, with D hard to call. Looked up from germline, CDR1 is LGHNA and CDR2 is YSLEER. Deletions cut 1 base from V and 7 bases from J, with 8 bases between. This CDR3 spans 13 amino acids. Here the CDR3 DNA reads TGCGCCAGCAGCCAAGTAGGAGGCCAGCCCCAGCATTTT. Translated, it gives CASSQVGGQPQHF.

The chain recombines TRBV5-6 with TRBJ2-7; the D call may be TRBD1 or TRBD2 (5 bases each). V was clipped by 4 bases and J by 2 bases, with 13 bases between them. The CDR3 is 14 residues long. Germline assignment: CDR1 SGHDT and CDR2 YYEEEE. The CDR3 here is CASSPGTGTYEQYF. The CDR3 DNA reads as TGTGCCAGCAGCCCAGGGACGGGAACCTACGAGCAGTACTTC.

This sequence joins TRBV11-2 and TRBJ2-7; D is uncertain. Between the trimmed V and J ends, which lost 7 bases and 6 bases, there was a span of 22 bases. The CDR3 contains 15 residues. Germline CDR1 reads SGHAT; CDR2 reads FQNNGV. The DNA for the CDR3 is TGTGCCAGCACCTCCCGGGCTGAAGCTGTCCGCGAGCAGTACTTC. Translating gives CASTSRAEAVREQYF.

The rearrangement uses TRBV4-1 and TRBJ2-7; the D is unclear. Germline V gene data show CDR1 as MGHRA and CDR2 as YSYEKL. The CDR3 has 13 amino acids. V was pared by 1 base and J by 1 base, with 5 bases between. The CDR3 region has the DNA TGCGCCAGCAGCCAAGTTCGTTCCTACGAGCAGTACTTC. It encodes CASSQVRSYEQYF.